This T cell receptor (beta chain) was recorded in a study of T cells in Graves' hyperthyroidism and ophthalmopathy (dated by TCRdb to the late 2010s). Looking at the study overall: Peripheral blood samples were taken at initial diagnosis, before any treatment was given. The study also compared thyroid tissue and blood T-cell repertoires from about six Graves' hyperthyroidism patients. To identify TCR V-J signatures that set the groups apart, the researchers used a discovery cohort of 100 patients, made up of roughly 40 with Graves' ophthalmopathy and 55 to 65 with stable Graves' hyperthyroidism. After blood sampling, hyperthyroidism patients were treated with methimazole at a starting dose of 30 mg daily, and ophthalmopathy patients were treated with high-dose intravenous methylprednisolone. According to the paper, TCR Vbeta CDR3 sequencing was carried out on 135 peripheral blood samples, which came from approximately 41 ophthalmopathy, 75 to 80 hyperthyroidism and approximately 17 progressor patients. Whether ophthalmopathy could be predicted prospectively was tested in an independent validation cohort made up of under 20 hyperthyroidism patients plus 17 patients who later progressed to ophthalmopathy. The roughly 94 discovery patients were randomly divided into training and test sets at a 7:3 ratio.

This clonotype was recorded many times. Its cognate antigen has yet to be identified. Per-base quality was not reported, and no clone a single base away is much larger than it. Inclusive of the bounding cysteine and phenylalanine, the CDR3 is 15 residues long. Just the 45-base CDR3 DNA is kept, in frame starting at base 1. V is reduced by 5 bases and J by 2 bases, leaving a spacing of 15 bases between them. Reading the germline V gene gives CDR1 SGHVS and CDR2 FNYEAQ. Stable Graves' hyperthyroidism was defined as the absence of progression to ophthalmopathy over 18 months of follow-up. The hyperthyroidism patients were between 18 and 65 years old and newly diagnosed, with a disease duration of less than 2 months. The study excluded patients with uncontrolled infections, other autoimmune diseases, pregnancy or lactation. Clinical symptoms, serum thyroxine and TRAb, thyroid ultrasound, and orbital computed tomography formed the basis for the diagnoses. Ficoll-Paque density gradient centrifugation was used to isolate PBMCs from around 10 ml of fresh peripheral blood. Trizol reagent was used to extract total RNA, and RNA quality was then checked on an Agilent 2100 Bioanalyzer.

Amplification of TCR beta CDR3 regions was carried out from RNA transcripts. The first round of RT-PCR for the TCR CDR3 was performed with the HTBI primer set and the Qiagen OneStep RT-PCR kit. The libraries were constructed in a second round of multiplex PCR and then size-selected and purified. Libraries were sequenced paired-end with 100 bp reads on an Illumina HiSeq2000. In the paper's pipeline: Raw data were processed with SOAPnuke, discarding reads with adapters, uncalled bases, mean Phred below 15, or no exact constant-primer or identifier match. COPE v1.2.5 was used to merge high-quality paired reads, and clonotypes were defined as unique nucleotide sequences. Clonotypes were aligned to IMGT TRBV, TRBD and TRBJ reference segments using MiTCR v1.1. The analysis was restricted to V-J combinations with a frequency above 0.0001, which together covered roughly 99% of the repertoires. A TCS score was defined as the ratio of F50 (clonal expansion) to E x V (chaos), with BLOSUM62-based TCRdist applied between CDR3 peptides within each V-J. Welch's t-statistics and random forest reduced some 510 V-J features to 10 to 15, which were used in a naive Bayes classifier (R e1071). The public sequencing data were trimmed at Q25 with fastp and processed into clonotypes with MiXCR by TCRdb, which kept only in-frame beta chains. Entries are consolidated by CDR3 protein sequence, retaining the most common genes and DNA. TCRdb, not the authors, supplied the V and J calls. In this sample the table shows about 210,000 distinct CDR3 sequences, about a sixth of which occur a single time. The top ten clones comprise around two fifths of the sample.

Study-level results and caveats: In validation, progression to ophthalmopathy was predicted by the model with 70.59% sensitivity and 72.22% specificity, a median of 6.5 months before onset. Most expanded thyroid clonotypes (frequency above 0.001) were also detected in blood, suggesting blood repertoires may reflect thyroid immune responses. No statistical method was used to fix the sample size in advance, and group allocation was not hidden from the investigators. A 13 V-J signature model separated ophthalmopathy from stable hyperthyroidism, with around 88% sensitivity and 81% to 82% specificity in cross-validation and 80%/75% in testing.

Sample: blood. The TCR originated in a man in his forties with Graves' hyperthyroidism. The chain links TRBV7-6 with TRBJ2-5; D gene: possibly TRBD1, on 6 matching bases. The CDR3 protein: CASSPRWTVQETQYF. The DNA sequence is TGTGCCAGCAGCCCTCGGTGGACAGTTCAAGAGACCCAGTACTTC.